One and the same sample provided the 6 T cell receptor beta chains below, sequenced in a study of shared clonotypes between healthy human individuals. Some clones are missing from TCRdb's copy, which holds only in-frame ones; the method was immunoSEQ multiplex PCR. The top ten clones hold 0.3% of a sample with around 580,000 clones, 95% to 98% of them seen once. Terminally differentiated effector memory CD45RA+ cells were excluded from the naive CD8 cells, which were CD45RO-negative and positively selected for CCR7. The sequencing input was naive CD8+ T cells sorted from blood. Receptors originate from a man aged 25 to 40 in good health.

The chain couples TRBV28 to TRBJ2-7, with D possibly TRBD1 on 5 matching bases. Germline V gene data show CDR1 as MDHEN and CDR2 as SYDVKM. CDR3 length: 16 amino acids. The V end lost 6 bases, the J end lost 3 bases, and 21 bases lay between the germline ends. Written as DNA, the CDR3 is TGTGCCAGCAGGGAAGTGAGGACACGGAATTTCTACGAGCAGTACTTC. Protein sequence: CASREVRTRNFYEQYF.

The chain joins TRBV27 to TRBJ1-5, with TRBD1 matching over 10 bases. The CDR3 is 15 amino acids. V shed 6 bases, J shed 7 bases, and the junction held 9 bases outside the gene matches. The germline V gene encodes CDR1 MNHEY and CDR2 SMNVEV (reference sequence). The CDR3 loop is CASRLTGGAVQPQHF. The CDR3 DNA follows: TGTGCCAGCAGATTGACAGGGGGCGCAGTACAGCCCCAGCATTTT.

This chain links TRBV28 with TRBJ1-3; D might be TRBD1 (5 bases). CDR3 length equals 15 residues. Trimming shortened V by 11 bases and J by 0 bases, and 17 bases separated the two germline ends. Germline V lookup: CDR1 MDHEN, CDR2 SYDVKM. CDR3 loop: CASVSRGSSGNTIYF. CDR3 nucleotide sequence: TGTGCCTCAGTTTCTAGGGGATCCTCTGGAAACACCATATATTTT. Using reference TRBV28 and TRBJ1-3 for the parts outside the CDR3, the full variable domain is DVKVTQSSRYLVKRTGEKVFLECVQDMDHENMFWYRQDPGLGLRLIYFSYDVKMKEKGDIPEGYSVSREKKERFSLILESASTNQTSMYLCASVSRGSSGNTIYFGEGSWLTVV.

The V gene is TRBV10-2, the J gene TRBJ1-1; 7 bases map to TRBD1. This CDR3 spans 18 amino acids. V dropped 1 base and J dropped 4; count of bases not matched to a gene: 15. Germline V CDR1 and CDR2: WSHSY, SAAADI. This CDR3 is CASSEYANRGVIPTEAFF. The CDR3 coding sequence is TGCGCCAGCAGTGAGTACGCCAACAGGGGTGTTATCCCCACTGAAGCTTTCTTT.

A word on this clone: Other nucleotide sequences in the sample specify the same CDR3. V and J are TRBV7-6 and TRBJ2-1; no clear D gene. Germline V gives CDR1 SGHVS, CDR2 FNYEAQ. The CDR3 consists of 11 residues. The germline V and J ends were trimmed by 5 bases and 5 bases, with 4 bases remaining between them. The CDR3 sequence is CASSTNNEQFF. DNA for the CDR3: TGTGCCAGCAGCACGAACAATGAGCAGTTCTTC.

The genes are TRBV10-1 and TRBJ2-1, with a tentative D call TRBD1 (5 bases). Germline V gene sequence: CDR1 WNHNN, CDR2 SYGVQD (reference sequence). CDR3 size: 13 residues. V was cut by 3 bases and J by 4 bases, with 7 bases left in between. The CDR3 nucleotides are TGCGCCAGCAGTGAACAGGAATACAATGAGCAGTTCTTC. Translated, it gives CASSEQEYNEQFF.